A single sample gave rise to the 5 T cell receptor beta chains below, sequenced in a study of shared clonotypes between healthy human individuals. Only in-frame clones appear in the TCRdb table, and some are missing; sequencing was by immunoSEQ multiplex PCR. The sample gives over a million clones, 95% to 97% of which show up once; roughly 1.2% is in the top ten. The sequenced sample consisted of naive CD4+ T cells sorted from blood. Sample subset: CD45RA+ positively selected. These receptors originate from a man aged 30-40 years in good health.

The chain couples TRBV7-9 to TRBJ2-7; D possibly matches TRBD1 or TRBD2 (5 bases each). V was clipped by 4 bases and J by 4 bases, with 20 bases between them. Per germline, CDR1 SEHNR and CDR2 FQNEAQ (reference sequence). The CDR3 loop spans 16 amino acids. CDR3 residues: CASSYETGPVIYEQYF. CDR3 DNA: TGTGCCAGCAGCTATGAGACGGGGCCTGTGATTTACGAGCAGTACTTC.

This clone appeared once. The V call is TRBV5-1, the J call TRBJ1-1, with 7 positions matching TRBD1. The CDR3 totals 14 residues. V was pared by 1 base and J by 8 bases, with 8 bases of the junction left unmatched. Germline CDR1 and CDR2: SGHRS and YFSETQ. The CDR3 is CASSLYLGTAEAFF. The CDR3 DNA reads TGCGCCAGCAGCTTGTATTTGGGGACAGCCGAAGCTTTCTTT.

The chain has TRBV18 and TRBJ2-7; D uncertain. The germline V gene encodes CDR1 KGHSH and CDR2 LQKENI. V was shortened by 3 bases and J by 3 bases, with 24 bases between the two germline ends. CDR3 size: 18 residues. CDR3 amino acids: CASSPPTLGKKGVYEQYF. The DNA of the CDR3 is TGTGCCAGCTCACCTCCCACATTGGGCAAAAAAGGAGTCTACGAGCAGTACTTC.

The V call is TRBV5-6, the J call TRBJ1-4; no reliable D call. The germline V gene encodes CDR1 SGHDT and CDR2 YYEEEE. Trimming stripped 4 bases from V and 6 bases from J, with 10 bases between. The CDR3 has 13 residues. CDR3 in amino acids: CASSPMFDEKLFF. CDR3 nucleotide sequence: TGTGCCAGCAGCCCTATGTTTGATGAAAAACTGTTTTTT.

The V and J genes are TRBV5-1 and TRBJ2-1; no firm D call. Per the germline V gene, CDR1 is SGHRS and CDR2 is YFSETQ. V shed 3 bases and J shed 8 bases, with 15 bases lying between them. This CDR3 has 14 amino acids. DNA for the CDR3: TGCGCCAGCAGCTCGATAGGAGTCTCCGATGAGCAGTTCTTC. Protein: CASSSIGVSDEQFF. Supplemented by reference TRBV5-1 and TRBJ2-1, the full variable domain reads KAGVTQTPRYLIKTRGQQVTLSCSPISGHRSVSWYQQTPGQGLQFLFEYFSETQRNKGNFPGRFSGRQFSNSRSEMNVSTLELGDSALYLCASSSIGVSDEQFFGPGTRLTVL.